A selection of T cell receptor beta chains follows, all from one sample in a study of cytomegalovirus exposure and HLA in healthy donors. The protocol was immunoSEQ multiplex PCR, while the TCRdb copy is restricted to in-frame clones and leaves out a portion. The sample includes fewer than 150,000 clones, 65% to 80% of them seen just once. Sequenced input: PBMCs. All receptors come from a woman in her twenties or thirties in good health and CMV-seronegative. The CDR3 runs from the conserved cysteine through the conserved F or W. The order of the fields is CDR3 DNA, CDR3 protein, V gene, J gene, D gene, clone size. The D gene is left open where the match is weak. The listing skips clone size in some rows; elsewhere it reads once, few, many or a size class.

TGTGCCAGCAGCTTCCTGTCAGCGGGAGATATAGATGAGCAGTTCTTC	CASSFLSAGDIDEQFF	TRBV13	TRBJ2-1	TRBD2	.
TGTGCCAGCAGTCTGACAGGGTTGGTGACCTTCCCCCTTTCGATCTATGGCTACACCTTC	CASSLTGLVTFPLSIYGYTF	TRBV27	TRBJ1-2	TRBD1	.
TGTGCCAGCAGTTTGGGACAGGGGCCGTCCCGGTCACCCCTCCACTTT	CASSLGQGPSRSPLHF	TRBV27	TRBJ1-6	TRBD1	.
TGTGCCTGGGACAGCAGGTCTGGAAACACCATATATTTT	CAWDSRSGNTIYF	TRBV30	TRBJ1-3	.	.
TGTGCCAGCAGTAGTCCCAGCCGACAGGGCACAGATACGCAGTATTTT	CASSSPSRQGTDTQYF	TRBV28	TRBJ2-3	.	.
TGTGCCAGCAGCTTAGTTTTGTCTAGCGGAGCTTACGGGGGTTACGAGCAGTACTTC	CASSLVLSSGAYGGYEQYF	TRBV11-2	TRBJ2-7	TRBD2	.
TGTGCCAGCAGCGTAGCACTAGGATCGTACAATGAGCAGTTCTTC	CASSVALGSYNEQFF	TRBV9	TRBJ2-1	.	.
TGTGCCAGCAGCCTTACAGGGATCTCCTACGAGCAGTACTTC	CASSLTGISYEQYF	TRBV11-2	TRBJ2-7	.	.
TGTGCCAGCAGCATCGGGACTTGGACCCAGTACTTC	CASSIGTWTQYF	TRBV7-2	TRBJ2-5	.	.
TGCGCCAGCAGCTTGGGCGGGAGTGTCTACAATGAGCAGTTCTTC	CASSLGGSVYNEQFF	TRBV5-1	TRBJ2-1	TRBD2	.
TGTGCCAGCAGCCCCGGGACAGGGGGAAGGCTTGGCTACACCTTC	CASSPGTGGRLGYTF	TRBV6-6	TRBJ1-2	TRBD1	.
TGTGCCAGCAGTTTAAGGACAGGGCCGGGTGAGCAGTACTTC	CASSLRTGPGEQYF	TRBV28	TRBJ2-5	TRBD1	.
TGTGCCTGGAATTTACAGGGGGCCGGCTCCTACGAGCAGTACTTC	CAWNLQGAGSYEQYF	TRBV30	TRBJ2-7	TRBD1	.
TGTGCCAGCAGTGACTCGGGGCGCTCTGGGGCCAACGTCCTGACTTTC	CASSDSGRSGANVLTF	TRBV6-4	TRBJ2-6	.	few
TGTGCCAGCAGCCCCCGGGGGGTCTCGGGGACCCAGTACTTC	CASSPRGVSGTQYF	TRBV11-2	TRBJ2-5	TRBD2	once
TGTGCCAGTAGTAGAGCGACAGGGGGGTATTTAGGCAATCAGCCCCAGCATTTT	CASSRATGGYLGNQPQHF	TRBV19	TRBJ1-5	TRBD1	.
TGTGCCAGCAGTTTAGTCAGCGGGACCTACAATGAGCAGTTCTTC	CASSLVSGTYNEQFF	TRBV28	TRBJ2-1	TRBD2	.
TGTGCTAGCAGCTTAGACGGGGGGGCCTACAATGAGCAGTTCTTC	CASSLDGGAYNEQFF	TRBV7-7	TRBJ2-1	TRBD2	few
TGTGCCAGCAGCTCCCCAGGGTTCTCTGGGGCCAACGTCCTGACTTTC	CASSSPGFSGANVLTF	TRBV5-4	TRBJ2-6	.	.
TGCGCCAGCAGCTTGGGCGGGTACCGCTTACAAGAGACCCAGTACTTC	CASSLGGYRLQETQYF	TRBV5-1	TRBJ2-5	.	few
TGTGCCAGCACCACTCAATGGACCTCAGGGGTCACTGGTCATGAGCAGTTCTTC	CASTTQWTSGVTGHEQFF	TRBV19	TRBJ2-1	.	.
TGTGCCAGCAGCTTACTAGCGGAGAACACCGGGGAGCTGTTTTTT	CASSLLAENTGELFF	TRBV7-3	TRBJ2-2	TRBD2	.
TGTGCCAGGGGGTTTGGTCGGGGACTCGCGGTATACGAGCAGTACTTC	CARGFGRGLAVYEQYF	TRBV7-3	TRBJ2-7	.	.
TGTGCCAGCAGCCGACACAAGGGGGAGACCCAGTACTTC	CASSRHKGETQYF	TRBV11-2	TRBJ2-5	.	.
TGTGCCAGCAGTCGACTCCCCCAAGAGACCCAGTACTTC	CASSRLPQETQYF	TRBV5-4	TRBJ2-5	.	.
TGCGCCAGCAGCTTGGGGGGGGGAGTATTGGCTGAAGCTTTCTTT	CASSLGGGVLAEAFF	TRBV5-1	TRBJ1-1	.	few
TGCGCCAGCAGCCAAGTATCAGGTGATCAGCCCCAGCATTTT	CASSQVSGDQPQHF	TRBV4-1	TRBJ1-5	.	.
TGTGCCAGCAGCTCAGGGACTTCCAAAGAGACCCAGTACTTC	CASSSGTSKETQYF	TRBV7-3	TRBJ2-5	.	.
TGTGCCAGCAGCTTAAGTGGGGAGGCCAATCAGCCCCAGCATTTT	CASSLSGEANQPQHF	TRBV7-8	TRBJ1-5	.	.
TGTGCCAGCAGTGGACTAGCGGAGAACACCGGGGAGCTGTTTTTT	CASSGLAENTGELFF	TRBV28	TRBJ2-2	TRBD2	.
TGCGCCAGCAGCTTTTCAGGGGATCGGGAGCAGTACTTC	CASSFSGDREQYF	TRBV5-1	TRBJ2-7	.	.
TGTGCCTGGGGACAGGGACATGAAAAACTGTTTTTT	CAWGQGHEKLFF	TRBV30	TRBJ1-4	TRBD1	.